This T cell receptor beta chain was identified in a study of brain T cells in children with intractable seizures (dated by TCRdb to the early 2020s). Background on the whole study: Resected brain tissue from 45 to 60 pediatric epilepsy surgery cases was first screened for immune gene transcripts using a NanoString immunology panel. Among the roughly 12 selected surgery cases, eight also had pre-surgery blood sequenced, leaving four with brain tissue only. The investigation overall reported the following: Viral specificity was inferred solely from CDR3 sequence similarity, and the HCMV serostatus of the patients was not known. Because sequencing depth differed between pre- and post-surgery blood, the absence of clones from the pre-surgery sample may reflect undersampling.

Points on this clone: This clone's antigen is unknown. No base-level quality is on record; no much larger clone is a single base apart.

The immunoSEQ assay was used to generate TCR beta chain sequences from genomic DNA. The published analysis was carried out like this. CDR3 sequences that did not begin with the conserved framework cysteine at position 104 were removed manually. To get clonality, the normalized Shannon's Diversity Index was subtracted from one, giving values from 0 (maximal diversity) to 1 (oligoclonal). Differences in the frequency of the same CDR3 between samples, such as brain versus blood, were assessed with chi-squared comparison-of-proportions tests. Public clonotypes were found by searching immuneACCESS, and the VDJdb browser was used to assess similarity to known antiviral clonotypes. This immuneACCESS table, as held by TCRdb, lists in-frame sequences with V and J called but not all clones. Of the missing ones, under half trace to an unresolved V gene in checked studies; the others have no known cause. That table supplies the V and J calls and clone size; D and trimming were determined from the DNA. This sample gives about 340,000 clones in total; nearly 95% of them show up just once. About 5.8% of the sample is in the top ten clones.

This specimen's time point label, per the study, means: blood from clinic visit 5 months post-surgery; TSC patient then seizure free. Surgery cases with the highest brain T cell transcript signatures were selected for TCR beta chain sequencing of brain tissue and, where available, blood. Patients had been treated with at least one anti-epileptic drug before surgery. The TCR-sequenced patients were children whose drug-resistant epilepsy was caused by tuberous sclerosis complex, focal cortical dysplasia, Rasmussen encephalitis or hemimegalencephaly. Bulk genomic DNA was isolated from unsorted brain tissue and whole blood using the Monarch genomic DNA purification kit. Sample: peripheral blood, taken less than 6 months after surgery. The sequence was obtained from a boy in the first two years of life with tuberous sclerosis and intractable seizures.

The encoded CDR3 is CSASSYNEQFF. In nucleotides, the sequence is TGCAGCGCTTCTTCCTACAATGAGCAGTTCTTC. The sequence is built from TRBV29-1 and TRBJ2-1, with the D gene not clear enough to name. The CDR3 measures 11 amino acids from cysteine to phenylalanine. Solely the CDR3 DNA is kept, with 33 bases framed from the first base. V is pared back by 7 bases and J by 1 base, with 5 bases lying between the germline termini. The germline V gene provides CDR1 SQVTM and CDR2 ANQGSEA.